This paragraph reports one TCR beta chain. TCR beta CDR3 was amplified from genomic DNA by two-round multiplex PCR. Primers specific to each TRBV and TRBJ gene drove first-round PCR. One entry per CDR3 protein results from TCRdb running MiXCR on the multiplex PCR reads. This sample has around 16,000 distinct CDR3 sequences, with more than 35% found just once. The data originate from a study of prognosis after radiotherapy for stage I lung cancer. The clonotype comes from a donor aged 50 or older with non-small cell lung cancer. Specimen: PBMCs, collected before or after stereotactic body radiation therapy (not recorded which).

As DNA, the CDR3 is TGTGCCAGCAGCCAGGGGACAGGGTACGGCTACACCTTC. Protein: CASSQGTGYGYTF. The chain combines TRBV7-2 with TRBJ1-2; 9 bases are shared with TRBD1. The CDR3 totals 13 residues. V was clipped by 5 bases and J by 8 bases; unmatched bases: 6. Germline V gene data show CDR1 as SGHTA and CDR2 as FQGNSA.